A selection of T cell receptor beta chains follows, all from one sample in a study of beta chain features in type 1 diabetes. The repertoire was sequenced with immunoSEQ multiplex PCR; TCRdb's copy has only in-frame clones and lacks some. The repertoire has almost 350,000 clones, around 9% of them found once; the top ten carry 1%. Material: central memory CD4+ T cells from blood. These receptors all stem from a man younger than 40 with type 1 diabetes. Each CDR3 is given with its conserved first and last residue. The D gene is left open where the match is weak. Clone size, where shown, is once, few, many, or a class for clones that have expanded.

TRBJ2-3 - TRBV14 few CASSRTRSTDTQYF TGTGCCAGCAGCCGTACTAGAAGCACAGATACGCAGTATTTT
TRBJ1-5 - TRBV16 - CASSQRGGQPQHF TGTGCCAGCAGCCAAAGGGGAGGACAGCCCCAGCATTTT
TRBJ1-1 - TRBV6-6 few CASSYTIEAFF TGTGCCAGCAGTTACACTATTGAAGCTTTCTTT
TRBJ1-1 - TRBV7-2 few CASRLRGIQNTEAFF TGTGCCAGCAGATTACGGGGGATACAGAACACTGAAGCTTTCTTT
TRBJ2-2 - TRBV19 - CASSIDGTPGELFF TGTGCCAGTAGTATAGATGGAACTCCTGGGGAGCTGTTTTTT
TRBJ1-1 - TRBV11-2 - CASSLDPGTASEAFF TGTGCCAGCAGCTTAGATCCAGGGACGGCCTCTGAAGCTTTCTTT
TRBJ2-7 TRBD2 TRBV7-8 - CASSLRLAGGEQYF TGTGCCAGCAGCTTACGACTAGCGGGGGGCGAGCAGTACTTC
TRBJ1-2 TRBD1 TRBV7-2 - CASRQGAGGYTF TGTGCCAGCAGACAGGGGGCTGGCGGCTACACCTTC
TRBJ2-5 TRBD2 TRBV4-3 - CASSQGGLAGQETQYF TGCGCCAGCAGCCAAGGCGGACTAGCGGGGCAAGAGACCCAGTACTTC
TRBJ2-1 - TRBV7-9 few CASSSQGNEQFF TGTGCCAGCAGCTCCCAGGGAAATGAGCAGTTCTTC
TRBJ1-2 - TRBV15 - CATSRPPKSGYTF TGTGCCACCAGCAGACCTCCTAAAAGCGGCTACACCTTC
TRBJ2-3 - TRBV2 - CASSERGFTDTQYF TGTGCCAGCAGTGAGCGGGGATTTACAGATACGCAGTATTTT
TRBJ2-5 - TRBV7-2 few CASSLSPDHQETQYF TGTGCCAGCAGCTTATCCCCGGACCACCAAGAGACCCAGTACTTC
TRBJ2-4 - TRBV25-1 - CASSELGSASKNIQYF TGTGCCAGCAGTGAATTGGGAAGCGCGTCCAAAAACATTCAGTACTTC
TRBJ2-1 TRBD2 TRBV29-1 - CSVGASGNNEQFF TGCAGCGTTGGTGCTAGCGGAAACAATGAGCAGTTCTTC
TRBJ1-1 - TRBV6-5 few CASRKGGPGAAFF TGTGCCAGCAGGAAGGGGGGCCCAGGCGCAGCTTTCTTT
TRBJ1-1 - TRBV7-9 - CASSQIGGNTEAFF TGTGCCAGCAGCCAGATAGGCGGGAACACTGAAGCTTTCTTT
TRBJ2-3 - TRBV6-6 few CASSPSTAGTDTQYF TGTGCCAGCAGTCCCTCCACTGCTGGCACAGATACGCAGTATTTT
TRBJ1-1 - TRBV30 - CAWGQKGTEAFF TGTGCCTGGGGACAGAAGGGAACTGAAGCTTTCTTT
TRBJ2-7 - TRBV7-2 few CASSGRAGPYEQYF TGTGCCAGCAGCGGACGCGCGGGCCCCTACGAGCAGTACTTC
TRBJ2-1 TRBD2 TRBV4-3 few CASSQVVGGSGVQFF TGCGCCAGCAGCCAAGTAGTGGGGGGGTCCGGCGTTCAGTTCTTC
TRBJ2-1 - TRBV6-5 few CASSPANEQFF TGTGCCAGCAGCCCCGCGAATGAGCAGTTCTTC
TRBJ1-2 TRBD1 TRBV7-2 - CASTERGTGHGYTF TGTGCCAGCACCGAAAGGGGGACAGGGCATGGCTACACCTTC
TRBJ2-7 - TRBV30 few CAWSDGAQSKYEQYF TGTGCCTGGAGTGATGGGGCCCAGAGTAAGTACGAGCAGTACTTC
TRBJ2-2 TRBD1 TRBV6-5 - CASRRDRGNTGELFF TGTGCCAGCAGGCGGGACAGGGGGAACACCGGGGAGCTGTTTTTT
TRBJ1-6 - TRBV28 many CASSLNLGTPLHF TGTGCCAGCAGTTTAAATCTGGGCACACCCCTCCACTTT
TRBJ2-7 - TRBV6-5 few CASGRSHRGTYEQYF TGTGCCAGCGGTAGATCCCACCGGGGGACCTACGAGCAGTACTTC
TRBJ2-5 TRBD1 TRBV4-3 - CASSQEARGETQYF TGCGCCAGCAGCCAAGAGGCCAGGGGGGAGACCCAGTACTTC
TRBJ1-1 TRBD1 TRBV5-1 few CASSPDRLEAFF TGCGCCAGCAGCCCGGACAGGCTTGAAGCTTTCTTT
TRBJ2-5 - TRBV6-1 few CALRFTGQETQYF TGTGCCCTCCGCTTCACGGGGCAAGAGACCCAGTACTTC
TRBJ1-6 - TRBV7-2 - CASSLEWGAQSALHF TGTGCCAGCAGCTTAGAGTGGGGCGCGCAGTCGGCCCTCCACTTT
TRBJ1-5 - TRBV6-6 few CASSYTYGSVSQPQHF TGTGCCAGCAGTTACACCTACGGGTCTGTAAGTCAGCCCCAGCATTTT
TRBJ1-5 TRBD1 TRBV7-2 - CASSLGQGAVLSGNQPQHF TGTGCCAGCAGCTTAGGACAGGGGGCGGTTTTGAGTGGGAATCAGCCCCAGCATTTT
TRBJ2-3 - TRBV7-2 few CASSAQWRGTDTQYF TGTGCCAGCAGCGCCCAGTGGCGGGGCACAGATACGCAGTATTTT
TRBJ1-2 - TRBV6-6 few CASSTIRQANYGYTF TGTGCCAGCAGTACCATCCGACAGGCTAACTATGGCTACACCTTC
TRBJ1-1 - TRBV11-2 once CASSWGAGNTEAFF TGTGCCAGCAGCTGGGGGGCTGGGAACACTGAAGCTTTCTTT
TRBJ1-5 TRBD1 TRBV4-1 many CASSQDTQGEQPQHF TGCGCCAGCAGCCAAGATACACAGGGGGAACAGCCCCAGCATTTT
TRBJ1-4 TRBD1 TRBV30 few CAWREAGGTEKLFF TGTGCCTGGAGAGAAGCAGGGGGCACTGAAAAACTGTTTTTT
TRBJ2-5 - TRBV21-1 - CASSVLTGVPGISQYF TGTGCCAGCAGCGTACTGACAGGAGTCCCTGGCATTAGCCAGTACTTC
TRBJ1-6 - TRBV5-1 few CASSPQGYVDSPLHF TGCGCCAGCAGCCCACAGGGATACGTGGATTCACCCCTCCACTTT
TRBJ1-2 TRBD1 TRBV7-9 few CASSLQGADGYTF TGTGCCAGCAGCTTACAGGGGGCGGATGGCTACACCTTC
TRBJ2-7 - TRBV2 - CASSVMYYEQYF TGTGCCAGCAGTGTAATGTATTACGAGCAGTACTTC
TRBJ2-2 - TRBV5-1 few CASSLRVAENTGELFF TGCGCCAGCAGCTTGAGGGTGGCGGAGAACACCGGGGAGCTGTTTTTT
TRBJ1-5 - TRBV9 - CASSVEGYSNQPQHF TGTGCCAGCAGCGTCGAAGGTTATAGCAATCAGCCCCAGCATTTT
TRBJ1-2 - TRBV30 - CAWSVGGDYGYTF TGTGCCTGGAGTGTCGGGGGTGACTATGGCTACACCTTC
TRBJ2-7 - TRBV2 - CASTNGGAYEQYF TGTGCCAGCACTAACGGAGGGGCCTACGAGCAGTACTTC
TRBJ2-2 TRBD1 TRBV7-2 few CASSPGTGGLTGELFF TGTGCCAGCAGCCCCGGGACAGGGGGCTTGACCGGGGAGCTGTTTTTT
TRBJ1-2 - TRBV21-1 few CASSKEMGQVYYGYTF TGTGCCAGCAGCAAAGAGATGGGACAGGTGTACTATGGCTACACCTTC
TRBJ2-5 - TRBV5-1 once CASSLGGTEETQYF TGCGCCAGCAGCTTGGGCGGGACGGAAGAGACCCAGTACTTC
TRBJ2-1 TRBD2 TRBV28 - CASTGGLAVYGGEQFF TGTGCCAGCACTGGGGGACTAGCGGTTTACGGGGGTGAGCAGTTCTTC
TRBJ2-2 - TRBV5-6 few CASSFRNTGELFF TGTGCCAGCAGCTTCAGGAACACCGGGGAGCTGTTTTTT
TRBJ1-1 - TRBV29-1 - CSVDNGGTEAFF TGCAGCGTTGACAACGGGGGCACTGAAGCTTTCTTT